This T cell receptor beta chain was sequenced during a study of control samples from healthy donors and cancer patients. The method was immunoSEQ multiplex PCR; TCRdb's version includes in-frame clones alone and lacks a portion of them. The sample yields 150,000 to 200,000 clones, over 85% seen once. This sequence originates from a man in his thirties or forties in good health. The sequencing input was blood.

CDR3 DNA: TGTGCCTGGAGTACCGGGTTTGATCAGCCCCAGCATTTT. Its translation is CAWSTGFDQPQHF. The chain carries TRBV30 and TRBJ1-5; D remains unclear. Germline CDR1 reads GTSNPN; CDR2 reads SVGIG (reference sequence). Trimming shortened V by 2 bases and J by 5 bases, and 10 bases separated the two germline ends. The CDR3 spans 13 residues.